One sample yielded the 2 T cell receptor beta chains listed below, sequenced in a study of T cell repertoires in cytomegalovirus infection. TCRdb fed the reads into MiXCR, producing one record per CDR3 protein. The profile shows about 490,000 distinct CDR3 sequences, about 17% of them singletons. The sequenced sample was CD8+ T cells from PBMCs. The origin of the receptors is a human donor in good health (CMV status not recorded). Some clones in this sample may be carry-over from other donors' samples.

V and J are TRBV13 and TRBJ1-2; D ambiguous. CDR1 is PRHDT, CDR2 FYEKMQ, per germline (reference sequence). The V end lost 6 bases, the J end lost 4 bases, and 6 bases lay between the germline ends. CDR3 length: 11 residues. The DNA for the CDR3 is TGTGCCAGCAGTAAGAGCTATGGCTACACCTTC. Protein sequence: CASSKSYGYTF.

As DNA, the CDR3 is TGTGCCAGCAGCCCCCTAGCGGGAGTCTACGAGCAGTACTTC. Protein: CASSPLAGVYEQYF. This sequence joins TRBV28 and TRBJ2-7; TRBD2 aligns across 10 bases. The CDR3 is made up of 14 amino acids. Germline lookup yields CDR1 MDHEN and CDR2 SYDVKM. The ends lost 6 bases at V and 3 bases at J; junction bases unmatched: 5. Complete variable domain (other parts from reference TRBV28 and TRBJ2-7): DVKVTQSSRYLVKRTGEKVFLECVQDMDHENMFWYRQDPGLGLRLIYFSYDVKMKEKGDIPEGYSVSREKKERFSLILESASTNQTSMYLCASSPLAGVYEQYFGPGTRLTVT.